This T cell receptor beta chain was observed in a study of technical replicates of blood from a few donors. The V gene's germline CDR1 is SGDLS and CDR2 YYNGEE. The CDR3 totals 15 residues. V was pared by 3 bases and J by 2 bases, with 3 bases of the junction left unmatched. Clones were read by immunoSEQ multiplex PCR, and TCRdb kept only the in-frame ones, dropping some. The profile shows 60,000 to 85,000 clones, roughly 94% of them singletons. The sequencing sample was made of T cells isolated from PBMCs. The clonotype comes from a human donor in good health. The V and J genes are TRBV9 and TRBJ1-2, with TRBD1 matching 11 bases. The CDR3 reads CASSARTGGNYGYTF. In DNA form, the CDR3 reads TGTGCCAGCAGCGCGAGGACAGGGGGCAACTATGGCTACACCTTC.